Listed here is a single TCR beta chain. Antigen unknown. Negative magnetic separation was used for the enrichment of total CD8+ T cells. The sample is drawn from a study of human CD8 memory T cell subsets. Notes on the study in general: Both stem-like memory T cells and precursor exhausted T cells showed comparably high diversity, which set them apart from effector memory cells.

The length of the CDR3 is 12 residues. Germline V gene lookup returns CDR1 SGHNT and CDR2 YYREEE (reference sequence). Making the TCR beta libraries relied on UMI-labeled 5' RACE. TCRdb re-called the 5' RACE reads; every CDR3 protein appears as one record, without DNA. The listing records some 8,000 distinct CDR3 sequences. The J gene is TRBJ2-3, the V gene TRBV5-4. The sequenced material came from CD8+ T cells from PBMCs. The sequence was collected from a human donor in good health. This CDR3 is CASSWGTDTQYF.